The sequence of this TCR beta chain was determined in a study of tumor-infiltrating lymphocytes in primary liver carcinoma. Across the whole study: Patients comprised men and women whose ages fell between 30 and 69 years. Staging placed the tumors at T1-T3 N0M0, and they measured about 4 to 11 cm across.

Unsorted whole blood yielded blood RNA, and germline DNA was extracted as well. Before surgery, 3 to 5 milliliters of EDTA blood were taken. A constant-region primer served to make TCR beta cDNA from about 490 ng total RNA. Library construction for TCR beta comprised three nested multiplex PCR rounds performed with slightly modified ARM-PCR. In the first two PCR rounds, TRBV1-TRBV30 forward primers were paired with a C-beta reverse primer, and each round lasted approximately 9 cycles. Each CDR3 protein gets one entry after TCRdb re-called the multiplex PCR reads with MiXCR. The table shows about 180,000 distinct CDR3 sequences, with 50% to 75% occurring only once. V shed 0 bases and J shed 6 bases, with 12 bases lying between them. Germline CDR1 reads MNHNY; CDR2 reads SVGAGI (reference sequence). This CDR3 has 14 residues.

The TCR originated in a middle-aged man with primary liver carcinoma and hepatitis B virus infection. The chain links TRBV6-6 to TRBJ2-7; D is undetermined. The sequenced sample consisted of peripheral blood. In DNA form, the CDR3 reads TGTGCCAGCAGTTACTCCTGGGCCCAGGCCGAGCAGTACTTC. This codes for CASSYSWAQAEQYF.